This T cell receptor (beta chain) is from a study of cytomegalovirus exposure and HLA in healthy donors. PCR primers comprised 60 Vbeta and 13 Jbeta primers. Sequencing was performed with immunoSEQ multiplex PCR; in TCRdb, only in-frame clones are kept and a portion is missing. The top ten clones hold around 1.6% of a sample with some 130,000 clones, about 72% of them seen once. Germline V gene lookup returns CDR1 SGDLS and CDR2 YYNGEE. V shed 0 bases, J shed 4 bases, and the junction held 12 bases outside the gene matches. CDR3 length: 17 amino acids. V gene TRBV9 combines with J gene TRBJ1-2; the match to TRBD1 covers 7 bases. This receptor was identified in a man younger than 45 in good health and CMV-seropositive. The specimen sequenced was PBMCs. The CDR3 reads CASSVGPKEGAGYGYTF. The CDR3 bases are TGTGCCAGCAGCGTAGGTCCAAAGGAGGGGGCCGGCTATGGCTACACCTTC.